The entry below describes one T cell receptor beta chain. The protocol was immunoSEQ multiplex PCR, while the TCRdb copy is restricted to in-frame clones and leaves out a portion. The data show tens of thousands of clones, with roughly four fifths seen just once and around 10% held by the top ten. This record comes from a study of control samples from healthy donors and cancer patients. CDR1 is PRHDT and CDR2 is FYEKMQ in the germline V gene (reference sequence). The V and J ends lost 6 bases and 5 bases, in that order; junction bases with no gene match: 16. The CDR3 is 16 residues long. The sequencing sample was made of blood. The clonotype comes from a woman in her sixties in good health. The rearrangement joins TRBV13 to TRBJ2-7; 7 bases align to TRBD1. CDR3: CASRTMLRGFGDEQYF. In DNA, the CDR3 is TGTGCCAGCAGAACAATGCTCAGGGGGTTCGGCGACGAGCAGTACTTC.